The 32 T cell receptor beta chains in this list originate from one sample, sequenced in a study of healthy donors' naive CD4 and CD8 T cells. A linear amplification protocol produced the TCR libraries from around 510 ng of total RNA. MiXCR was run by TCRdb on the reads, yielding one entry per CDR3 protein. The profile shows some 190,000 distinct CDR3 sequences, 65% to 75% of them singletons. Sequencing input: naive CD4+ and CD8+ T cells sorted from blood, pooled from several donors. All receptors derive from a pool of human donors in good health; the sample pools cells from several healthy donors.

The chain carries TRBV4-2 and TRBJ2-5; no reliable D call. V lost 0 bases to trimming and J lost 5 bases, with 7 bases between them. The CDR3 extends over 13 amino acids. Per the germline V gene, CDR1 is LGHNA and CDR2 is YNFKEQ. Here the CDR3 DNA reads TGTGCCAGCAGCCAAGACCCACGGGAGACCCAGTACTTC. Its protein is CASSQDPRETQYF.

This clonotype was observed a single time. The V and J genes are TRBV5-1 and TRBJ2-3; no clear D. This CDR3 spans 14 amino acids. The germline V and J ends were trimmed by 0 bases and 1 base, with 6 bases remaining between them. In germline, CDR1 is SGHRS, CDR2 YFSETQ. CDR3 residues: CASSLAQRTDTQYF. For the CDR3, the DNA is TGCGCCAGCAGCTTGGCACAGCGCACAGATACGCAGTATTTT.

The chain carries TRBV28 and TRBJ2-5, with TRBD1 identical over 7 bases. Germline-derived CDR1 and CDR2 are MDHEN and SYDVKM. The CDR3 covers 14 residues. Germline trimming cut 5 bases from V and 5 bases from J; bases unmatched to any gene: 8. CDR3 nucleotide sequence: TGTGCCAGCAGTCCCCGGACAGGCTGGGAGACCCAGTACTTC. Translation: CASSPRTGWETQYF.

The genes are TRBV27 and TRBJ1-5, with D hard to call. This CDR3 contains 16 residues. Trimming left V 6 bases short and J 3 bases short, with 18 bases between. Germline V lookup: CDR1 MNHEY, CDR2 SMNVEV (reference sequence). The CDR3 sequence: CASSILSPGNNQPQHF. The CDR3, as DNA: TGTGCCAGCAGCATCCTTTCCCCGGGAAACAATCAGCCCCAGCATTTT.

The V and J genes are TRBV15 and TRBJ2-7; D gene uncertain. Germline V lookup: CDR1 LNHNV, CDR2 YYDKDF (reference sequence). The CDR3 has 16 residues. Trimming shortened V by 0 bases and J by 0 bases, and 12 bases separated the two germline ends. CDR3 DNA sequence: TGTGCCACCAGCAGAGATCCAACAGTTAGCTCCTACGAGCAGTACTTC. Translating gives CATSRDPTVSSYEQYF.

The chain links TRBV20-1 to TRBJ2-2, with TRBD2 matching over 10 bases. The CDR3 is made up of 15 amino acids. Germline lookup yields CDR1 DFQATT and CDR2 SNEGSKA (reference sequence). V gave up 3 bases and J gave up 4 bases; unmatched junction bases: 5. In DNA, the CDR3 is TGCAGTGCTAGCACTAGCGGGATAGGCACCGGGGAGCTGTTTTTT. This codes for CSASTSGIGTGELFF.

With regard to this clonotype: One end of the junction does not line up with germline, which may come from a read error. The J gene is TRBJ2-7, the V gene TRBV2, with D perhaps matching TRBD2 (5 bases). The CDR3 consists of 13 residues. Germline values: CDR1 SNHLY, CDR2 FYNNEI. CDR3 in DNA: TGTACCAGCAGTGCACCGGGATCCTACGAGCAGTACTTC. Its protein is CTSSAPGSYEQYF.

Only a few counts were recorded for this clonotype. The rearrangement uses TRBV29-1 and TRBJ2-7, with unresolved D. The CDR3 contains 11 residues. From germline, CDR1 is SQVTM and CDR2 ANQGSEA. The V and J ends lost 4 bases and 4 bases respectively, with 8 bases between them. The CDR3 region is CSVVASYEQYF. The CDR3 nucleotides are TGCAGCGTTGTAGCCAGTTACGAGCAGTACTTC.

The CDR3 protein is CASSYSEYSYEQYF. In nucleotides, the CDR3 is TGTGCCAGCAGTTACTCTGAATACTCCTACGAGCAGTACTTC. The chain combines TRBV6-5 with TRBJ2-7; unclear D gene. The germline V gene has CDR1 MNHEY and CDR2 SVGAGI. V dropped 0 bases and J dropped 0 bases, with 6 bases sitting between them. The CDR3 is 14 amino acids.

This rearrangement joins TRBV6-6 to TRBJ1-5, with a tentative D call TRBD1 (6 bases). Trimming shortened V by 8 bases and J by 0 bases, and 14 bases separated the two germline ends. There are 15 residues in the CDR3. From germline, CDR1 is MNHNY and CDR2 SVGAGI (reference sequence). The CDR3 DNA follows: TGTGCCAGCCGTGAGGGGGGCCTTAGCAATCAGCCCCAGCATTTT. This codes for CASREGGLSNQPQHF.

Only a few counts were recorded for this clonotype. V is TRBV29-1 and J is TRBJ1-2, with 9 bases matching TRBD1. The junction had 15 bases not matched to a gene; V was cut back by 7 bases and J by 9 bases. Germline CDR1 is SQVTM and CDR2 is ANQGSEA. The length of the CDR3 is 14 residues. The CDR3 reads CSAKTDRGAHRYTF. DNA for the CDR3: TGCAGCGCCAAAACCGACAGGGGGGCTCACCGCTACACCTTC.

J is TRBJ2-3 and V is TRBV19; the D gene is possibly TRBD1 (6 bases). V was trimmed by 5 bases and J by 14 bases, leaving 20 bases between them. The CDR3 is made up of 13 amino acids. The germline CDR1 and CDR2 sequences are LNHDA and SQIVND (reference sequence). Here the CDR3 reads CASSFTGISGRYF. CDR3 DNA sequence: TGTGCCAGTAGTTTCACAGGGATATCAGGCCGGTATTTT. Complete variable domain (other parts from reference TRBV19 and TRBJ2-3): DGGITQSPKYLFRKEGQNVTLSCEQNLNHDAMYWYRQDPGQGLRLIYYSQIVNDFQKGDIAEGYSVSREKKESFPLTVTSAQKNPTAFYLCASSFTGISGRYFGPGTRLTVL.

The CDR3 loop is CASSPPEPEGFPDTQYF. DNA for the CDR3: TGTGCCAGCAGTCCCCCGGAACCGGAGGGGTTCCCAGATACGCAGTATTTT. This chain links TRBV12-3 or TRBV12-4 with TRBJ2-3; TRBD2 might be the D (6 bases). V was clipped by 5 bases and J by 4 bases, with 22 bases between them. This CDR3 is 17 amino acids long.

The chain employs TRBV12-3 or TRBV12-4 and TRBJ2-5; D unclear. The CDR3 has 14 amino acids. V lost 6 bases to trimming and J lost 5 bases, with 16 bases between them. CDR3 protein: CASRMITAPETQYF. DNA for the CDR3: TGTGCCAGCAGAATGATAACTGCCCCCGAGACCCAGTACTTC.

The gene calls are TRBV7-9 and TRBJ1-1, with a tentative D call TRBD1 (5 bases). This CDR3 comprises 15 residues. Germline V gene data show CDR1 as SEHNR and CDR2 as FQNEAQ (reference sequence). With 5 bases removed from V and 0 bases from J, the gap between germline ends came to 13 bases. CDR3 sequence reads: CASSPWTTMNTEAFF. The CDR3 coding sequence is TGTGCCAGCAGCCCTTGGACAACCATGAACACTGAAGCTTTCTTT.

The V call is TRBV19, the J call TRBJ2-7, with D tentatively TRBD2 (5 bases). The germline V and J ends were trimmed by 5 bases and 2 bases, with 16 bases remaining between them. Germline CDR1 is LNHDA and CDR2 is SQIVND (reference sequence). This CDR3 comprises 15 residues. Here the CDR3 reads CASSPPGGGAYEQYF. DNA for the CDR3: TGTGCCAGTAGTCCCCCAGGAGGTGGGGCCTACGAGCAGTACTTC.

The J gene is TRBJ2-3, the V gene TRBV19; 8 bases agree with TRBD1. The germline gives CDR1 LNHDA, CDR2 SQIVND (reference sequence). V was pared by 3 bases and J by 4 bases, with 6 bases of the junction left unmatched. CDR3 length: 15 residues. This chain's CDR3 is CASSIGVQGADTQYF. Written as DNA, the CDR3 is TGTGCCAGTAGTATTGGAGTACAGGGGGCAGATACGCAGTATTTT.

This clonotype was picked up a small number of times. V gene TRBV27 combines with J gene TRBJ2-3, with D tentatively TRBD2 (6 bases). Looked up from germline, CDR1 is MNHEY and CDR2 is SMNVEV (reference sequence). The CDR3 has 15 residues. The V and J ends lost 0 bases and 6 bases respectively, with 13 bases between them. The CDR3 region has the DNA TGTGCCAGCAGTTTATCCGGGGAGGATCCGGATACGCAGTATTTT. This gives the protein CASSLSGEDPDTQYF.

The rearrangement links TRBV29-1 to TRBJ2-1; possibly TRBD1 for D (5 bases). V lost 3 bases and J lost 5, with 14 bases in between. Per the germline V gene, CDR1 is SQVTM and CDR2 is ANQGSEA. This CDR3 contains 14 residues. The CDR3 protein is CSVDNRGWDNEQFF. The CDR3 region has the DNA TGCAGCGTTGATAATAGGGGCTGGGACAATGAGCAGTTCTTC.

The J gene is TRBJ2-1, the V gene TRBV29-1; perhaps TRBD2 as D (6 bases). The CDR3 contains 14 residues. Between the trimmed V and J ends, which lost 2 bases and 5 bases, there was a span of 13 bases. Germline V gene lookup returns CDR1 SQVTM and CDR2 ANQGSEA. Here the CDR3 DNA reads TGCAGCGTTGAAAGGCGGGATAACAACAATGAGCAGTTCTTC. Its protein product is CSVERRDNNNEQFF.

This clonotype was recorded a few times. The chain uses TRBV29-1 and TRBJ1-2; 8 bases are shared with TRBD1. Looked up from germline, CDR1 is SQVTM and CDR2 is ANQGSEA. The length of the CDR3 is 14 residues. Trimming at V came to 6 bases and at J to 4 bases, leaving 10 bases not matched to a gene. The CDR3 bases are TGCAGCGTGAGTCAGGGGACAGGAGGCTATGGCTACACCTTC. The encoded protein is CSVSQGTGGYGYTF.

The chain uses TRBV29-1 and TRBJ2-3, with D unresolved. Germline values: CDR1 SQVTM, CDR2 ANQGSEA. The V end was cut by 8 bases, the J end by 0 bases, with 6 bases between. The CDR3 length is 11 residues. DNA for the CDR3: TGCAGCCACGGGAGCACAGATACGCAGTATTTT. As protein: CSHGSTDTQYF.

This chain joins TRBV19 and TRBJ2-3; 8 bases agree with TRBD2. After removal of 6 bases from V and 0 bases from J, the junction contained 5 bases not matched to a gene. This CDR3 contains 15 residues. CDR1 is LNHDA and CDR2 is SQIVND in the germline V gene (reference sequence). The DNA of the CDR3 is TGTGCCAGTAGCGTAGCGGGGAGGAGCACAGATACGCAGTATTTT. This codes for CASSVAGRSTDTQYF.

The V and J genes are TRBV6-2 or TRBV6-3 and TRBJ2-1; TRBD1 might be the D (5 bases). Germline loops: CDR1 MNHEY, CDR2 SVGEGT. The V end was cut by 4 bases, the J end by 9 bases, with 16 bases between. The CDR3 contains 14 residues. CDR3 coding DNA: TGTGCCAGCAGTTCGGTAGGGGTATTTACTGAGCAGTTCTTC. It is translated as CASSSVGVFTEQFF.

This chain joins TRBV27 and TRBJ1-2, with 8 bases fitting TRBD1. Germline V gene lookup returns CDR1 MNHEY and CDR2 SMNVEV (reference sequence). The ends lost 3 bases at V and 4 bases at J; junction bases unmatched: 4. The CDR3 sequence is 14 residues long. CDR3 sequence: CASSLAGGIYGYTF. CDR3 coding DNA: TGTGCCAGCAGTTTGGCAGGGGGCATCTATGGCTACACCTTC.

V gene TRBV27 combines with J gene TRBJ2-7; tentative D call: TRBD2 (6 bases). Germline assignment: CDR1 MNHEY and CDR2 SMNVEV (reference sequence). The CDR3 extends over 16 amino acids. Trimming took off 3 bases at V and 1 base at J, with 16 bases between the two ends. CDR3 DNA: TGTGCCAGCAGTTTCTCAGGAGGGGATACATCCTACGAGCAGTACTTC. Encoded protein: CASSFSGGDTSYEQYF.

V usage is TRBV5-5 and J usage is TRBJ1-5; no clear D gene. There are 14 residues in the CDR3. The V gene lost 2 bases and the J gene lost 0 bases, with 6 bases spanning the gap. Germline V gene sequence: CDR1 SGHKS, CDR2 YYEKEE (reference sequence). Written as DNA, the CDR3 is TGTGCCAGCAGCTTTATGTATAGCAATCAGCCCCAGCATTTT. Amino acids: CASSFMYSNQPQHF.

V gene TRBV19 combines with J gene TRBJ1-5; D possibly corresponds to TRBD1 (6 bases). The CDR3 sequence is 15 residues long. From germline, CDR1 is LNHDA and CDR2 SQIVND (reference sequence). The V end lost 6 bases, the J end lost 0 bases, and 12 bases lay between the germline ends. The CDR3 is CASRNTGSSNQPQHF. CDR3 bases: TGTGCCAGTAGAAATACAGGGAGTAGCAATCAGCCCCAGCATTTT.

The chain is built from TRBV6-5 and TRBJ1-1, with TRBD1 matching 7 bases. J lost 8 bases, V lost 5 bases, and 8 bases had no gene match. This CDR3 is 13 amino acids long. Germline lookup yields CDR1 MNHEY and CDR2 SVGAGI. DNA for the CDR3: TGTGCCAGCAGTACAGGGGCAACGTCCGAAGCTTTCTTT. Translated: CASSTGATSEAFF.

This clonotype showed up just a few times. The CDR3 reads CAWSRAGRETQYF. CDR3 nucleotide sequence: TGTGCCTGGAGCCGGGCAGGGAGGGAGACCCAGTACTTC. The rearrangement links TRBV30 to TRBJ2-5; possibly TRBD2 for D (6 bases). Germline CDR1 is GTSNPN and CDR2 is SVGIG (reference sequence). Trimming cost V 3 bases and J 5 bases, with 13 bases left between them. The CDR3 is made up of 13 amino acids.

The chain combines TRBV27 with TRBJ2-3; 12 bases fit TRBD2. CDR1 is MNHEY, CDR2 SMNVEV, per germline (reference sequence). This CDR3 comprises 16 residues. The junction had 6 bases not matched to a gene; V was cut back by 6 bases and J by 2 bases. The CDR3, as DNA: TGTGCCAGCAGCCTTGGACTAGCGGGGACCACAGATACGCAGTATTTT. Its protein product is CASSLGLAGTTDTQYF.

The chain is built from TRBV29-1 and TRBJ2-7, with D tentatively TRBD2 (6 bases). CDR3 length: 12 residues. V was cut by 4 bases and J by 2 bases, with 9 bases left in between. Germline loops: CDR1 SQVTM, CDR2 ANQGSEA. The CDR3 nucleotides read TGCAGCGTTGTTAGCGGCACCTACGAGCAGTACTTC. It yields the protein CSVVSGTYEQYF.